This section outlines one T cell receptor beta chain sequence together with its context. Its antigen remains unknown. The entry originates in a study of T cell responses to AZD1222 COVID-19 vaccine. Study in general: Researchers grouped second doses given at about 4 or about 12 weeks into one pool.

Assay: immunoSEQ multiplex PCR; the TCRdb copy retains only in-frame clones and omits some. The sample has some 130,000 clones, around 86% seen once. General study points: Clonal diversity may have been underestimated, and the donors were mostly white British, with more females than males. Reportedly, close to half of spike-specific TCRs are directed against unmutated variant regions.

This CDR3 has 16 residues. Trimming shortened V by 4 bases and J by 4 bases, and 19 bases separated the two germline ends. The V gene's germline CDR1 is SGHRS and CDR2 YFSETQ. The receptor was derived from an adult in good health. The rearrangement uses TRBV5-1 and TRBJ2-3; D may be TRBD1 or TRBD2 (5 bases each). Sample: peripheral blood, taken on day 0 of AZD1222 vaccination. The CDR3 spells CASSRDAGTSADTQYF. CDR3 DNA: TGCGCCAGCAGCCGCGATGCCGGGACGTCGGCAGATACGCAGTATTTT.